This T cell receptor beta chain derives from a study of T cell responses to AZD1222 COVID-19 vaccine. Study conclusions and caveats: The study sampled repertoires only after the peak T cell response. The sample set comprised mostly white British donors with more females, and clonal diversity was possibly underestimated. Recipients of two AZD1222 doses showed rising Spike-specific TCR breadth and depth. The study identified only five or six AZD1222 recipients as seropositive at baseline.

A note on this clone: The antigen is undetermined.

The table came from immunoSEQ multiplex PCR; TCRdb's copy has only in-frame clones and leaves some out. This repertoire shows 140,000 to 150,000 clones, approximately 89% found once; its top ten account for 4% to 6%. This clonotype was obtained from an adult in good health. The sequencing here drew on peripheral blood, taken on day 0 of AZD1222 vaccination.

For the CDR3, the DNA is TGTGCTAGTGGGGGGATGGGACAGGTCAGCAATCAGCCCCAGCATTTT. Protein product: CASGGMGQVSNQPQHF. The genes are TRBV12-5 and TRBJ1-5; 8 bases align to TRBD1. V dropped 6 bases and J dropped 1; count of bases not matched to a gene: 8. The CDR3 sequence is 16 residues long. Germline lookup yields CDR1 LGHNT and CDR2 FRNRAP.